This TCR beta chain stems from a study of T cell repertoires in cytomegalovirus infection. Study-level points and caveats: Totalled public TCR beta family frequency picked out people who carried CMV plus the relevant HLA.

Trimming took 5 bases from V and 0 from J, leaving 14 bases between them. The CDR3 totals 17 residues. This clonotype came up many times. Its antigen is still unknown. TCRdb itself ran the reads through MiXCR, one entry per CDR3 protein. Of 700,000 to 900,000 distinct CDR3 sequences in the sample, roughly 29% were seen once. The receptor's source is a human donor in good health (CMV status not recorded). Some clones in this sample may be carry-over from other donors' samples. The rearrangement joins TRBV12-3 or TRBV12-4 to TRBJ2-6; D uncertain. Material: cultured CD8+ T cells from PBMCs, obtained from culture after CMV antigen stimulation. The CDR3 loop is CASSRAVPDSGANVLTF. The CDR3 nucleotides read TGTGCCAGCAGTCGCGCTGTCCCCGACTCTGGGGCCAACGTCCTGACTTTC.